This T cell receptor beta chain was documented in a study of blood T cell repertoires in COVID-19. Clones were sequenced by immunoSEQ multiplex PCR, and TCRdb holds only the in-frame ones, with some missing. Among around 70,000 clones listed, roughly 85% were seen once. The germline V gene has CDR1 MNHEY and CDR2 SMNVEV (reference sequence). Trimming left V 5 bases short and J 0 bases short, with 8 bases between. There are 14 residues in the CDR3. The sequencing input was peripheral blood. The receptor was derived from a man aged 25-45 years with acute or convalescent COVID-19. The J gene is TRBJ1-5, the V gene TRBV27; D not certain. The CDR3 DNA reads TGTGCCAGCAGTCCCTCAGTTAGCAATCAGCCCCAGCATTTT. It yields the protein CASSPSVSNQPQHF.